This T cell receptor beta chain was identified during a study of T cell responses to AZD1222 COVID-19 vaccine. Study-wide results and caveats: The span of vaccine-associated CD4 TCRs extended across spike, with dominance at 160-218 and 743-854.

Using immunoSEQ multiplex PCR, the repertoire was profiled, and TCRdb retains in-frame clones only, with some absent. Here the sample spans around 140,000 clones, approximately 86% being singletons. Trimming took off 6 bases at V and 0 bases at J, with 20 bases between the two ends. CDR3 size: 17 residues. Germline-derived CDR1 and CDR2 are MGHRA and YSYEKL. Second doses were pooled across both intervals (about 4 or about 12 weeks). In regard to this clone: Its antigen remains unknown.

The input for sequencing was peripheral blood, taken 28 days after the second AZD1222 dose. The rearrangement links TRBV4-1 to TRBJ1-1; the D gene is possibly TRBD1 (5 bases). The TCR comes from an adult who received the AZD1222 COVID-19 vaccine. CDR3 nucleotide sequence: TGCGCCAGCAGTGCCCGGGGGAGGGGTTCAATGAACACTGAAGCTTTCTTT. Its protein product is CASSARGRGSMNTEAFF.